Listed here is a single T cell receptor (beta chain). Its specificity is unknown. Looked up from germline, CDR1 is MNHEY and CDR2 is SVGEGT. The CDR3 has 14 residues. This sample was included in a study of tumor and adjacent non-tumor tissue in lung cancer. Study results and caveats: Compared with tumor, normal lung showed significantly lower TCR diversity. In normal lung, the top 100 clones were significantly more dominant than in tumor.

RNA was extracted from bulk tissue without any cell sorting. More than 3 cm separated this lung sample from the edge of the tumor. A modified ARM-PCR protocol with three rounds of nested PCR amplified TCRbeta. TCRdb re-called the multiplex PCR reads with MiXCR, one entry per CDR3 protein. This table has tens of thousands of distinct CDR3 sequences, about two thirds appearing once. The sample consisted of distant non-tumor lung tissue. The genes are TRBV6-2 or TRBV6-3 and TRBJ2-7; 10 nucleotides line up with TRBD2. The clonotype was recovered from a woman between 65 and 79 years old with non-small cell lung cancer. The CDR3: CTCSYSGRVHEQYF. The CDR3 coding sequence is TGTACCTGCAGTTACAGCGGGAGGGTCCACGAGCAGTACTTC.